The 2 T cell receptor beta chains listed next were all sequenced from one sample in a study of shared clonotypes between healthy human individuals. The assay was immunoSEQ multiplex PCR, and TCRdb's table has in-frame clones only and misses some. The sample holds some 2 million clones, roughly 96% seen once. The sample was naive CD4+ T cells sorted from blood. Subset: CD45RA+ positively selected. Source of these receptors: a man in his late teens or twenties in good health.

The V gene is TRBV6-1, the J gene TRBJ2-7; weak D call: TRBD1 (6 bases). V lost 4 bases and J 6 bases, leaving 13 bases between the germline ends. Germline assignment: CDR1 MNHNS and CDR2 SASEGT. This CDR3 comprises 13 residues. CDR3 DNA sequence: TGTGCCAGCAGTGCGGTCTCACAGGGCGAGCAGTACTTC. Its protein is CASSAVSQGEQYF.

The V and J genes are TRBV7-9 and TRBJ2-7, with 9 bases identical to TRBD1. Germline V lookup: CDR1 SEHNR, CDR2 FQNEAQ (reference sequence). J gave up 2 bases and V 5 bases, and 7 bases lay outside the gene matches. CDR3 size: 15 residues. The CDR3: CASSPWGTGPYEQYF. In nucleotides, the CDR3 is TGTGCCAGCAGCCCCTGGGGGACAGGGCCCTACGAGCAGTACTTC.